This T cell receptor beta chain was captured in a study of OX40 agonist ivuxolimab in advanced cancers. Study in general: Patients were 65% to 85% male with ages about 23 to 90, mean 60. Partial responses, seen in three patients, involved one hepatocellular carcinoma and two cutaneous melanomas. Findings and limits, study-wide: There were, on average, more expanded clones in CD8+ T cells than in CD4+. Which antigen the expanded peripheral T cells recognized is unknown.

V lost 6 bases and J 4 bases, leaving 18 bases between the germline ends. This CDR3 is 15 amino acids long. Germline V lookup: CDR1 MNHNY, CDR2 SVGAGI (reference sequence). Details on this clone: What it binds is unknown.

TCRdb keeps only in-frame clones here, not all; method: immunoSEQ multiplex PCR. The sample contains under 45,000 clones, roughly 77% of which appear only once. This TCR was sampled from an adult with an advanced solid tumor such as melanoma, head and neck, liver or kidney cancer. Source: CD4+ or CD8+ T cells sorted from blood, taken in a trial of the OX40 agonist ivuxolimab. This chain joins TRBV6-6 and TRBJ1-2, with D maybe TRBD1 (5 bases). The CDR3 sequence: CASSITMTAFYGYTF. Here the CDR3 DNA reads TGTGCCAGCAGCATTACTATGACAGCCTTCTATGGCTACACCTTC.